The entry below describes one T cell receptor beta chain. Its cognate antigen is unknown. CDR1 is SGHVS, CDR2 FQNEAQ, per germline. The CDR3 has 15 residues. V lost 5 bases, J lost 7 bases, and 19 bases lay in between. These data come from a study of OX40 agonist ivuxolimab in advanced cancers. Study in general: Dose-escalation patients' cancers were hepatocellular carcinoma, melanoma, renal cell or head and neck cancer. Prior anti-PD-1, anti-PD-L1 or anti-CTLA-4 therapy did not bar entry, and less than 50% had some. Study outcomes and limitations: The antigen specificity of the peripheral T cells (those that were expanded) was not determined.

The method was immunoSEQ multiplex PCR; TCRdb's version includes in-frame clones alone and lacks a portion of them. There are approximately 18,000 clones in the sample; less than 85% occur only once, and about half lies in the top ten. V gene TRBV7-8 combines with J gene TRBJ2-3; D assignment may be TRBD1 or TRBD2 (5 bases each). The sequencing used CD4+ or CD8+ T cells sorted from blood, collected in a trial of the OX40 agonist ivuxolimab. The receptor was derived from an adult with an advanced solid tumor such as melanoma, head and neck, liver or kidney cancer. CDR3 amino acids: CASSEEAGIMNTQYF. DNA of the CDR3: TGTGCCAGCAGCGAGGAGGCAGGGATCATGAATACGCAGTATTTT.